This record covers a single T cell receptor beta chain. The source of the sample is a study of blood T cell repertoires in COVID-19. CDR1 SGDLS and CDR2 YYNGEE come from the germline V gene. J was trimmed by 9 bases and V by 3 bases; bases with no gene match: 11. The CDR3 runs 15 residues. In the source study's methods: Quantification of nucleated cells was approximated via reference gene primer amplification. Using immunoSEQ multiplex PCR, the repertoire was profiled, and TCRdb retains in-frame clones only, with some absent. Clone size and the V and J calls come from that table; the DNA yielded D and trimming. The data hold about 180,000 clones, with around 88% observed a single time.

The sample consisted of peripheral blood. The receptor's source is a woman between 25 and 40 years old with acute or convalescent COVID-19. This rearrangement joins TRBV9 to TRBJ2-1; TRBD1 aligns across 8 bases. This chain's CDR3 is CASSGWTGTGIEQFF. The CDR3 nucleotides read TGTGCCAGCAGCGGGTGGACAGGGACCGGGATTGAGCAGTTCTTC. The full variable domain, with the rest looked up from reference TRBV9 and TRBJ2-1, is DSGVTQTPKHLITATGQRVTLRCSPRSGDLSVYWYQQSLDQGLQFLIQYYNGEERAKGNILERFSAQQFPDLHSELNLSSLELGDSALYFCASSGWTGTGIEQFFGPGTRLTVL.